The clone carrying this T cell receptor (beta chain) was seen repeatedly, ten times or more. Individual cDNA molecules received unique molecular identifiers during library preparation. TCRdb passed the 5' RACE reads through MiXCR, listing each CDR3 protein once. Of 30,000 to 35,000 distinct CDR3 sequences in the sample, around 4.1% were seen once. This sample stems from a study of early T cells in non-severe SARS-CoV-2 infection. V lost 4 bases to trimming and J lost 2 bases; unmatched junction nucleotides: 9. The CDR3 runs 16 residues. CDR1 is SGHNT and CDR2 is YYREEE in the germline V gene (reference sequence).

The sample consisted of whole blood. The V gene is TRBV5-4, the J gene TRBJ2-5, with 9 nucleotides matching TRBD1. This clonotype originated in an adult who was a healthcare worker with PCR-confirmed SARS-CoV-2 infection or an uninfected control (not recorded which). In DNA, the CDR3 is TGTGCCAGCAGCCCGCGCCCCGGGACAGGGCAAGAGACCCAGTACTTC. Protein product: CASSPRPGTGQETQYF.